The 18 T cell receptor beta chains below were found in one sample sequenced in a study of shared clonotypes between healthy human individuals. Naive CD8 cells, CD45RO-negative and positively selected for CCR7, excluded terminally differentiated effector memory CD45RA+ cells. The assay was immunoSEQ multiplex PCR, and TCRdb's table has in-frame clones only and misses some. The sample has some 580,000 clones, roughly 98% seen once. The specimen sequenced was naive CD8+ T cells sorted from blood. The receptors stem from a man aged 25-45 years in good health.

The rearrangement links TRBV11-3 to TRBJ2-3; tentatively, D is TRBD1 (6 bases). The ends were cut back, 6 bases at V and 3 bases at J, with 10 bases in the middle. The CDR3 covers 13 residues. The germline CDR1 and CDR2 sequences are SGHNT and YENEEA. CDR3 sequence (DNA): TGTGCCAGCAGAGGGGGTAGGACAGATACGCAGTATTTT. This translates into CASRGGRTDTQYF.

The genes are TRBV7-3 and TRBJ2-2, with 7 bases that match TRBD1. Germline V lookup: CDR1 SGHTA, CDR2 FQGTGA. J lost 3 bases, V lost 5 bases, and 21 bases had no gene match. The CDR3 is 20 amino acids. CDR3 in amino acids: CASSPTGQEQPEYDTGELFF. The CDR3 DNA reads TGTGCCAGCAGCCCCACCGGACAGGAGCAACCCGAATATGACACCGGGGAGCTGTTTTTT.

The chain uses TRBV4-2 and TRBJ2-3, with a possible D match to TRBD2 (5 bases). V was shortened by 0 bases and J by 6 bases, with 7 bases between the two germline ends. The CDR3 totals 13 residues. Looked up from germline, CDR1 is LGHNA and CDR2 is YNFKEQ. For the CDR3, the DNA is TGTGCCAGCAGCCAAGAGGGAGCGGATACGCAGTATTTT. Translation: CASSQEGADTQYF.

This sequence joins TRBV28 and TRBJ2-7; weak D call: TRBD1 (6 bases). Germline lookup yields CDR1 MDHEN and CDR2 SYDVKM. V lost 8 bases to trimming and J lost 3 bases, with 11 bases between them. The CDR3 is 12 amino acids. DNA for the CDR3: TGTGCCAGCGGATCGGACAGCTACGAGCAGTACTTC. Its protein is CASGSDSYEQYF.

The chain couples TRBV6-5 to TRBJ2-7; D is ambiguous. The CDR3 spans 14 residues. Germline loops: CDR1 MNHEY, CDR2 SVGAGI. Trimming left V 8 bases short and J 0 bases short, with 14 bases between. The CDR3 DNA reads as TGTGCCAGCCGACGCCACGAAAACTCCTACGAGCAGTACTTC. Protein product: CASRRHENSYEQYF.

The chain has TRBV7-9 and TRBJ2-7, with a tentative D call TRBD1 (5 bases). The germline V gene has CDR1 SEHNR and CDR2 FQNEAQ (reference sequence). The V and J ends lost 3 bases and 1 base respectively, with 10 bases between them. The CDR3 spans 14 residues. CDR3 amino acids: CASSLDRQSYEQYF. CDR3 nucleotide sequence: TGTGCCAGCAGCTTGGATCGACAGTCCTACGAGCAGTACTTC.

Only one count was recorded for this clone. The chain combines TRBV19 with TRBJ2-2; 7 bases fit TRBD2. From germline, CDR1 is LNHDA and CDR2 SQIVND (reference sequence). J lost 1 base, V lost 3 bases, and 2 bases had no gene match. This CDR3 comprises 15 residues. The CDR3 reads CASSMSSGNTGELFF. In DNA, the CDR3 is TGTGCCAGTAGTATGTCTAGCGGGAACACCGGGGAGCTGTTTTTT.

The CDR3 bases are TGTGCCAGCAGTTTTAGCGGGAGGGCCCACGAGCAGTACTTC. Amino acids: CASSFSGRAHEQYF. The chain is built from TRBV28 and TRBJ2-7, with TRBD2 matching over 11 bases. Germline loops: CDR1 MDHEN, CDR2 SYDVKM. V trimming: 3 bases; J trimming: 5 bases; junction bases outside the gene matches: 3. The CDR3 is 14 amino acids.

The CDR3 DNA sequence: TGCGCCAGCAGCTGGGGAGGATTCACCTACGAGCAGTACTTC. It is translated as CASSWGGFTYEQYF. The chain combines TRBV5-1 with TRBJ2-7, with D maybe TRBD2 (6 bases). This CDR3 spans 14 amino acids. The ends were cut back, 3 bases at V and 2 bases at J, with 12 bases in the middle. The germline CDR1 and CDR2 sequences are SGHRS and YFSETQ.

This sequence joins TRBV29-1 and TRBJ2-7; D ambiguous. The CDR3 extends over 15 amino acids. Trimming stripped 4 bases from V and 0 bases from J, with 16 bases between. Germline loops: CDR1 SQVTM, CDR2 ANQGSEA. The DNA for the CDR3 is TGCAGCGTTGCTAACCCAGATGATCACTCCTACGAGCAGTACTTC. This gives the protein CSVANPDDHSYEQYF.

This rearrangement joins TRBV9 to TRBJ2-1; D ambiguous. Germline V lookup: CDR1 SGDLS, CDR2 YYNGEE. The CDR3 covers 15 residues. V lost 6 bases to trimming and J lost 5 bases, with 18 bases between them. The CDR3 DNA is TGTGCCAGCACCGCCCTAGAGGTAGGGCACAATGAGCAGTTCTTC. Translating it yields CASTALEVGHNEQFF.

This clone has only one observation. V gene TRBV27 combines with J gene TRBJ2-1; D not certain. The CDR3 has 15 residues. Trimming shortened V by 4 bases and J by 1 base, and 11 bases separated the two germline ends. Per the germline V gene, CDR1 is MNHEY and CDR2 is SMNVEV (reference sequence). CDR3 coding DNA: TGTGCCAGCAGTTCCTCTGCAGATTCCTACAATGAGCAGTTCTTC. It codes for CASSSSADSYNEQFF.

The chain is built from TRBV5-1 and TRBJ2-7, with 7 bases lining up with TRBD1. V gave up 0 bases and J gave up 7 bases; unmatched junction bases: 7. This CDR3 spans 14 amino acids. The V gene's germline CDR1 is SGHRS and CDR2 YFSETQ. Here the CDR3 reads CASSLGGGSREQYF. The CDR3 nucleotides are TGCGCCAGCAGCTTGGGAGGGGGCTCTCGGGAGCAGTACTTC.

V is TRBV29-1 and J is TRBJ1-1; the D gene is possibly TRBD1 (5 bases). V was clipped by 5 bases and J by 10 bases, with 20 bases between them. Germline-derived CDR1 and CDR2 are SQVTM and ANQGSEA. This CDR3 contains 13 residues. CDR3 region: CSVLPPLGVVAFF. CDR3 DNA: TGCAGCGTTTTACCTCCCCTGGGGGTCGTAGCTTTCTTT. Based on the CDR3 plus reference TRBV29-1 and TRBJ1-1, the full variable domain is SAVISQKPSRDICQRGTSLTIQCQVDSQVTMMFWYRQQPGQSLTLIATANQGSEATYESGFVIDKFPISRPNLTFSTLTVSNMSPEDSSIYLCSVLPPLGVVAFFGQGTRLTVV.

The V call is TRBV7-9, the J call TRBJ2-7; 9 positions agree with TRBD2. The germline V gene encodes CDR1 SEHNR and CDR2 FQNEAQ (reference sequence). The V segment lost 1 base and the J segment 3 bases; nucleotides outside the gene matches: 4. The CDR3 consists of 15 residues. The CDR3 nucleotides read TGTGCCAGCAGCTTAGTGCGGGAGGGCGACTACGAGCAGTACTTC. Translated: CASSLVREGDYEQYF.

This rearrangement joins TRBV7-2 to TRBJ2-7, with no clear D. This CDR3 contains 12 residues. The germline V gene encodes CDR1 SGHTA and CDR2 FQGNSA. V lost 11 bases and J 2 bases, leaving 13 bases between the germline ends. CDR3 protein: CAVMGSTYEQYF. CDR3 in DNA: TGTGCCGTTATGGGCAGTACCTACGAGCAGTACTTC.

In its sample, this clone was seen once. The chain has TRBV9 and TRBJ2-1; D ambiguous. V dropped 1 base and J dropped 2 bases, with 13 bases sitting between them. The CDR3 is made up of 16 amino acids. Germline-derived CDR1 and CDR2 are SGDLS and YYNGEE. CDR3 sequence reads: CASSVSLRTTYNEQFF. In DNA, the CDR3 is TGTGCCAGCAGCGTATCCTTAAGGACCACCTACAATGAGCAGTTCTTC.

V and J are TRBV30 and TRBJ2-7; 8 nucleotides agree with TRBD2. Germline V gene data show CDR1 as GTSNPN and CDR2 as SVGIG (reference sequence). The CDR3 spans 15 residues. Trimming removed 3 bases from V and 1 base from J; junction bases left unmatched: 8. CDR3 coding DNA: TGTGCCTGGAGCGATAGCGGGAAAAATTCCTACGAGCAGTACTTC. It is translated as CAWSDSGKNSYEQYF.